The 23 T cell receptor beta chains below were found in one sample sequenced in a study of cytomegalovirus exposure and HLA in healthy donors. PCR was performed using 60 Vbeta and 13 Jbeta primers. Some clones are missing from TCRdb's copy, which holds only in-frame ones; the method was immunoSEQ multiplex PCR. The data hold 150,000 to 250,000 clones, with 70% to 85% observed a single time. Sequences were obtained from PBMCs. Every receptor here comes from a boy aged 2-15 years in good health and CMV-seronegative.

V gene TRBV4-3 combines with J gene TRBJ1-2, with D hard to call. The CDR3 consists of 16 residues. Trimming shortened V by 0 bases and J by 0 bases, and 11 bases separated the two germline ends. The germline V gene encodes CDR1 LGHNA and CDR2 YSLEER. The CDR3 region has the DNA TGCGCCAGCAGCCAAGACGCCTATGAAACTAACTATGGCTACACCTTC. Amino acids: CASSQDAYETNYGYTF.

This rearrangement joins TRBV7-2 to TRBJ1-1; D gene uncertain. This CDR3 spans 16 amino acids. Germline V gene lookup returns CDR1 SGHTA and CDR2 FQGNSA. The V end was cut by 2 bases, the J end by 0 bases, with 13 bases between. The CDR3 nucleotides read TGTGCCAGCAGCTTACGTACTGGGCTTATGAACACTGAAGCTTTCTTT. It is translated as CASSLRTGLMNTEAFF.

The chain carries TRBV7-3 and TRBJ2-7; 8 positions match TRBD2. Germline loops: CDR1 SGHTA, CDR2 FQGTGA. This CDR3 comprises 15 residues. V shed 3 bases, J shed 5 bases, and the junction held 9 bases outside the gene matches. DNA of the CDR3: TGTGCCAGCAGCTTTGGGGGGACTAGTCGGAACGAGCAGTACTTC. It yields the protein CASSFGGTSRNEQYF.

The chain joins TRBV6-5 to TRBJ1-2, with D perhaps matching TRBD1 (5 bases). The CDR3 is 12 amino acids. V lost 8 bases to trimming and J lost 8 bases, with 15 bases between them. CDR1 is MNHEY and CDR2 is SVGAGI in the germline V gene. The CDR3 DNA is TGTGCCAGCGGACACCTTTTTTGGGGCTACACCTTC. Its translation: CASGHLFWGYTF.

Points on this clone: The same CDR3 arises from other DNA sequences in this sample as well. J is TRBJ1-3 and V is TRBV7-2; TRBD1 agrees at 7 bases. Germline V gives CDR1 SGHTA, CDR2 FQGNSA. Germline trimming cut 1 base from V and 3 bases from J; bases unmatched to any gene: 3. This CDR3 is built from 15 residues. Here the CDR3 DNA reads TGTGCCAGCAGCTTAGGGACAGGTAGTGGAAACACCATATATTTT. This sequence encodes CASSLGTGSGNTIYF.

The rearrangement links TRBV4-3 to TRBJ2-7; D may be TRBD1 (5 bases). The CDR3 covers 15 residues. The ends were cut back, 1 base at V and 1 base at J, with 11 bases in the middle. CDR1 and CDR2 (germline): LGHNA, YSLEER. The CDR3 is CASSQVTGYSYEQYF. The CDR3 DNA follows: TGCGCCAGCAGCCAAGTCACAGGCTATTCCTACGAGCAGTACTTC.

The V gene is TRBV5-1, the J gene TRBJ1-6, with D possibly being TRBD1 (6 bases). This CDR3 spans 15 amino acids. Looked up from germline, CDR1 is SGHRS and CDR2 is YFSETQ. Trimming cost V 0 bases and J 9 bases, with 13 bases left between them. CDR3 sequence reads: CASSLDRVAGSPLHF. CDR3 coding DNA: TGCGCCAGCAGCTTGGACAGGGTGGCTGGTTCACCCCTCCACTTT.

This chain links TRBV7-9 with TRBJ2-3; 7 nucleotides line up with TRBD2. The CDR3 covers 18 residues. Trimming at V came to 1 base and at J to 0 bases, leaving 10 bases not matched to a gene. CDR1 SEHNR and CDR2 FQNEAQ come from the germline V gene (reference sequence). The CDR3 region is CASSLGLVAGVSTDTQYF. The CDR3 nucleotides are TGTGCCAGCAGCTTAGGGTTGGTCGCGGGGGTGAGCACAGATACGCAGTATTTT.

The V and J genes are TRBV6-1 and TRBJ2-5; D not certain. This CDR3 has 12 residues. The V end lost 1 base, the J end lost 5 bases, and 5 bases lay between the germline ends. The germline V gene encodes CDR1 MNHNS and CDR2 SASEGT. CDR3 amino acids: CASSEGPETQYF. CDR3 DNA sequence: TGTGCCAGCAGTGAAGGGCCGGAGACCCAGTACTTC.

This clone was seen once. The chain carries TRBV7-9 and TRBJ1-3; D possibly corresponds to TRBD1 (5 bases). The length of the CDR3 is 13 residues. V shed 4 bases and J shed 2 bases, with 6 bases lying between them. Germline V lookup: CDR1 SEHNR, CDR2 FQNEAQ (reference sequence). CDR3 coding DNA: TGTGCCAGCAGCTCGGGGGCTGGAAACACCATATATTTT. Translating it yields CASSSGAGNTIYF.

The CDR3 DNA reads as TGCGCCAGCAGCCAAGGGAGGGTTTCCTATAATTCACCCCTCCACTTT. Protein: CASSQGRVSYNSPLHF. This chain connects TRBV4-1 to TRBJ1-6; D is unresolved. CDR1 MGHRA and CDR2 YSYEKL come from the germline V gene. V was shortened by 1 base and J by 1 base, with 8 bases between the two germline ends. The CDR3 consists of 16 residues.

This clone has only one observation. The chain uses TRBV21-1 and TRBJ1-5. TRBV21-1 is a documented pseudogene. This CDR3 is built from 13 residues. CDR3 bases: TGTGCCATCTCGACAGTGGGGGGTCAGCCCCAGCATTTT. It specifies CAISTVGGQPQHF.

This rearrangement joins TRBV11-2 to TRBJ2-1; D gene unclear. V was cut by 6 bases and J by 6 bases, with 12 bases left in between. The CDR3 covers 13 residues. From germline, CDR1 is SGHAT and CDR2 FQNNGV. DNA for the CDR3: TGTGCCAGCAGTGTCGGTGTACCCAATGAGCAGTTCTTC. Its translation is CASSVGVPNEQFF.

The CDR3 reads CASMTGRITGELFF. For the CDR3, the DNA is TGTGCCAGCATGACAGGGAGGATCACCGGGGAGCTGTTTTTT. The chain couples TRBV2 to TRBJ2-2; possibly TRBD1 for D (7 bases). The germline gives CDR1 SNHLY, CDR2 FYNNEI. This CDR3 region has 14 residues. V was clipped by 7 bases and J by 4 bases, with 13 bases between them.

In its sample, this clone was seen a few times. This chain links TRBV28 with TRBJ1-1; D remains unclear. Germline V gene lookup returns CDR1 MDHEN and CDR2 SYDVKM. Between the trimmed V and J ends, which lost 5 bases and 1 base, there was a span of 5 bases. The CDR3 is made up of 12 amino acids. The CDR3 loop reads CASSLGNTEAFF. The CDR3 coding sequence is TGTGCCAGCAGTCTCGGGAACACTGAAGCTTTCTTT.

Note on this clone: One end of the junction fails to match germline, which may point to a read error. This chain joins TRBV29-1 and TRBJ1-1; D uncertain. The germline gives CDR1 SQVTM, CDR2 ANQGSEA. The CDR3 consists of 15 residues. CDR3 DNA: TGCAGCGTTGTATATCGCACCGTTTCGAACACCGAAGCTTTCTTT. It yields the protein CSVVYRTVSNTEAFF.

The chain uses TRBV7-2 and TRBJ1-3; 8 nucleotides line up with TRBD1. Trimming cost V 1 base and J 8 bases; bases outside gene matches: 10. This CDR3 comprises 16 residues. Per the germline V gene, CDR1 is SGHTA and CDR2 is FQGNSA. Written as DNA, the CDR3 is TGTGCCAGCAGCTTAGTTTATAGAGACAGGGGTGACACCATATATTTT. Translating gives CASSLVYRDRGDTIYF.

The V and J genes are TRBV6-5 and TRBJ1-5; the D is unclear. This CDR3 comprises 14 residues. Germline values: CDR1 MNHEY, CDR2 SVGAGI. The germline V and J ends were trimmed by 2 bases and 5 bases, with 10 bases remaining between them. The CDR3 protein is CASSYRSGHQPQHF. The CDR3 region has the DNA TGTGCCAGCAGTTACAGGTCAGGCCATCAGCCCCAGCATTTT.

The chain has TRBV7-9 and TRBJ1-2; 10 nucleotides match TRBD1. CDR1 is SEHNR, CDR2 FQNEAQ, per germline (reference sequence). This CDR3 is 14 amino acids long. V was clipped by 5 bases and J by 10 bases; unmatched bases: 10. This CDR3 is CASSQIPGQGPYTF. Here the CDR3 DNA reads TGTGCCAGCAGCCAAATTCCGGGACAGGGGCCCTACACCTTC.

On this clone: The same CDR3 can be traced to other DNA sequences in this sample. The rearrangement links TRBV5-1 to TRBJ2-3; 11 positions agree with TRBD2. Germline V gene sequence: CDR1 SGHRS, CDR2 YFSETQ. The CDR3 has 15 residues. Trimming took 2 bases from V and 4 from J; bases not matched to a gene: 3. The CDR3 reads CASSLGLAGADTQYF. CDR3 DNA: TGCGCCAGCAGCTTAGGACTAGCGGGTGCAGATACGCAGTATTTT.

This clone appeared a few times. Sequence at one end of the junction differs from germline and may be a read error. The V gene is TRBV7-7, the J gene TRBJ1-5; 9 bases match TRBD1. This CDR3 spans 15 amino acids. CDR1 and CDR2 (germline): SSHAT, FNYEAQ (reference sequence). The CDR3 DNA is TGTGCTAGCAGCCCGTCGGGACAGGGTTGGACGCCCCAGCATTTT. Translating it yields CASSPSGQGWTPQHF.

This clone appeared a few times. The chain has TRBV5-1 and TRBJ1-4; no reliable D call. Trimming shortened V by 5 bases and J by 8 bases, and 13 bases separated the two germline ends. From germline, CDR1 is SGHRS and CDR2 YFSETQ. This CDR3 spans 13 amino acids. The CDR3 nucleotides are TGCGCCAGCAGACCCGACATACAGGAAAAACTGTTTTTT. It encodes CASRPDIQEKLFF.

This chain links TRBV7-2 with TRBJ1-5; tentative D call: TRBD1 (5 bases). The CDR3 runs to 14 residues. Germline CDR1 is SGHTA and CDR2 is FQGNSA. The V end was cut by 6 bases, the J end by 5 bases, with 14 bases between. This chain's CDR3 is CASRPTGAYQPQHF. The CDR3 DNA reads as TGTGCCAGCAGACCTACAGGAGCTTATCAGCCCCAGCATTTT. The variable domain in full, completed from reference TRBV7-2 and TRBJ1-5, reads GAGVSQSPSNKVTEKGKDVELRCDPISGHTALYWYRQSLGQGLEFLIYFQGNSAPDKSGLPSDRFSAERTGGSVSTLTIQRTQQEDSAVYLCASRPTGAYQPQHFGDGTRLSIL.